One sample yielded the 15 T cell receptor beta chains listed below, sequenced in a study of TIL therapy for anti-PD-1-resistant metastatic lung cancer. Time point denoted: pre-treatment sample, taken before nivolumab and TIL therapy. Tumor tissue came from excised metastases, mostly pleural nodules or supraclavicular lymph nodes. The libraries were made with immunoSEQ v3. TCRdb's table, derived via immunoSEQ multiplex PCR, lists solely in-frame clones and lacks some. The sample consists of more than 5,000 clones, approximately 63% of them appearing once. The sample consisted of tumor tissue, taken at baseline. The receptors originated from a person aged 25 to 79 with non-small cell lung cancer.

The chain links TRBV18 to TRBJ2-2; D call uncertain. CDR3 length: 14 residues. The V end was cut by 3 bases, the J end by 9 bases, with 14 bases between. CDR1 KGHSH and CDR2 LQKENI come from the germline V gene. The CDR3 sequence is CASSPREEGRELFF. Written as DNA, the CDR3 is TGTGCCAGCTCACCGCGAGAGGAAGGCCGGGAGCTGTTTTTT.

V is TRBV20-1 and J is TRBJ2-1; 12 bases line up with TRBD1. CDR3 length: 14 amino acids. The J segment lost 9 bases and the V segment lost 3 bases, leaving 6 bases of the junction unmatched. CDR1 and CDR2 from the germline V gene are DFQATT and SNEGSKA (reference sequence). CDR3 residues: CSASGTGGVREQFF. DNA for the CDR3: TGCAGTGCTAGTGGGACAGGGGGCGTACGTGAGCAGTTCTTC.

This chain uses TRBV7-8 with TRBJ1-5, with 11 bases aligning to TRBD1. V trimming: 4 bases; J trimming: 3 bases; junction bases outside the gene matches: 14. The CDR3 runs to 19 residues. Germline assignment: CDR1 SGHVS and CDR2 FQNEAQ. This chain's CDR3 is CASSSRDRGSRFVNQPQHF. CDR3 in DNA: TGTGCCAGCAGCTCCCGGGACAGGGGGTCCAGATTTGTCAATCAGCCCCAGCATTTT. Full variable domain (rest looked up from reference TRBV7-8 and TRBJ1-5): GAGVSQSPRYKVAKRGQDVALRCDPISGHVSLFWYQQALGQGPEFLTYFQNEAQLDKSGLPSDRFFAERPEGSVSTLKIQRTQQEDSAVYLCASSSRDRGSRFVNQPQHFGDGTRLSIL.

This clone has just a few counts. The rearrangement uses TRBV7-9 and TRBJ1-1; D ambiguous. Germline values: CDR1 SEHNR, CDR2 FQNEAQ (reference sequence). This CDR3 comprises 15 residues. The ends were cut back, 4 bases at V and 1 base at J, with 13 bases in the middle. CDR3 in amino acids: CASSSPSAGNTEAFF. CDR3 DNA: TGTGCCAGCAGCTCACCCTCGGCGGGGAACACTGAAGCTTTCTTT.

The chain has TRBV7-9 and TRBJ2-7, with D perhaps TRBD2 (5 bases). CDR3 length: 16 amino acids. Between the trimmed V and J ends, which lost 1 base and 6 bases, there was a span of 19 bases. Germline V gene sequence: CDR1 SEHNR, CDR2 FQNEAQ (reference sequence). The CDR3 coding sequence is TGTGCCAGCAGCTTAGGCCCCAGACCAGGAGGCCTCGAGCAGTACTTC. It codes for CASSLGPRPGGLEQYF.

This clone was recorded a few times. CDR3 sequence reads: CASRVDRGTTGELFF. As DNA, the CDR3 is TGTGCCAGCAGGGTTGACAGGGGAACCACCGGGGAGCTGTTTTTT. This rearrangement joins TRBV2 to TRBJ2-2; TRBD1 matches 8 bases. CDR3 length: 15 residues. The germline V gene has CDR1 SNHLY and CDR2 FYNNEI. Losses at the gene ends were 6 bases for V and 4 bases for J; bases not matched to a gene: 7.

V and J are TRBV28 and TRBJ2-1, with unresolved D. The CDR3 spans 15 residues. Trimming cost V 10 bases and J 0 bases, with 16 bases left between them. CDR1 MDHEN and CDR2 SYDVKM come from the germline V gene. The CDR3 reads CATARGASSYNEQFF. The CDR3 DNA follows: TGTGCCACCGCCCGAGGCGCGAGCTCCTACAATGAGCAGTTCTTC.

This clone has more than one count but fewer than ten. The chain employs TRBV19 and TRBJ1-1; TRBD1 might be the D (6 bases). The V gene lost 4 bases and the J gene lost 7 bases, with 13 bases spanning the gap. CDR1 and CDR2 (germline): LNHDA, SQIVND (reference sequence). There are 13 residues in the CDR3. CDR3 DNA sequence: TGTGCCAGTAGTAAGCGGACAGAGATTGAAGCTTTCTTT. As protein: CASSKRTEIEAFF. Variable domain in full (rest from reference TRBV19 and TRBJ1-1): DGGITQSPKYLFRKEGQNVTLSCEQNLNHDAMYWYRQDPGQGLRLIYYSQIVNDFQKGDIAEGYSVSREKKESFPLTVTSAQKNPTAFYLCASSKRTEIEAFFGQGTRLTVV.

The V call is TRBV7-9, the J call TRBJ1-4; TRBD1 aligns across 8 bases. V lost 5 bases and J lost 0; bases outside the gene matches: 17. The CDR3 sequence is 20 residues long. The germline V gene encodes CDR1 SEHNR and CDR2 FQNEAQ (reference sequence). The CDR3 reads CASSNRGAGGVYPTNEKLFF. CDR3 nucleotide sequence: TGTGCCAGCAGCAACCGCGGGGCAGGGGGCGTATACCCAACTAATGAAAAACTGTTTTTT.

The gene calls are TRBV6-2 or TRBV6-3 and TRBJ1-4; D might be TRBD1 (5 bases). CDR3 length: 14 amino acids. The germline V and J ends were trimmed by 4 bases and 8 bases, with 14 bases remaining between them. The V gene's germline CDR1 is MNHEY and CDR2 SVGEGT. CDR3 sequence reads: CASSWGQGYEKLFF. CDR3 bases: TGTGCCAGCAGTTGGGGCCAGGGATACGAAAAACTGTTTTTT.

The chain joins TRBV27 to TRBJ2-3; TRBD2 matches at 10 bases. This CDR3 spans 16 amino acids. The germline V gene has CDR1 MNHEY and CDR2 SMNVEV (reference sequence). V lost 4 bases and J lost 0; bases outside the gene matches: 4. In DNA form, the CDR3 reads TGTGCCAGCAGTTGGACTAGCGGACATAGCACAGATACGCAGTATTTT. Residues: CASSWTSGHSTDTQYF.

This clone qualifies as medium-sized (0.01 to 0.1%). The rearrangement joins TRBV14 to TRBJ1-3; tentative D call: TRBD1 (5 bases). CDR1 is SGHDN, CDR2 FVKESK, per germline. The V and J ends lost 0 bases and 2 bases respectively, with 8 bases between them. The CDR3 runs to 15 residues. CDR3 loop: CASSQDLGPGNTIYF. Here the CDR3 DNA reads TGTGCCAGCAGCCAAGATCTGGGACCTGGAAACACCATATATTTT.

The gene calls are TRBV2 and TRBJ2-5; D is uncertain. Germline-derived CDR1 and CDR2 are SNHLY and FYNNEI. V lost 6 bases and J 4 bases, leaving 15 bases between the germline ends. This CDR3 is 14 amino acids long. CDR3 in amino acids: CASRDVGFGETQYF. DNA for the CDR3: TGTGCCAGCAGAGATGTGGGGTTCGGAGAGACCCAGTACTTC.

The CDR3 bases are TGCAGCGTTGAATGGAGTGGCCAGATCGGCGTCAAGACCCAGTACTTC. Encoded protein: CSVEWSGQIGVKTQYF. The chain carries TRBV29-1 and TRBJ2-5; D ambiguous. V was trimmed by 2 bases and J by 6 bases, leaving 22 bases between them. The CDR3 covers 16 residues. Germline loops: CDR1 SQVTM, CDR2 ANQGSEA.

This chain uses TRBV19 with TRBJ2-1; 9 nucleotides match TRBD2. Germline CDR1 and CDR2: LNHDA and SQIVND (reference sequence). V trimming: 5 bases; J trimming: 2 bases; junction bases outside the gene matches: 1. CDR3 length: 14 amino acids. The CDR3, as DNA: TGTGCCAGTAGTCGGACTAGCGCCTACAATGAGCAGTTCTTC. Its translation: CASSRTSAYNEQFF.